This T cell receptor (beta chain) was documented in a study of blood T cell repertoires in COVID-19. For the study at large: Acute-phase and convalescent COVID-19 samples originated in the United States, Italy and Spain. PBMCs, B-cell-depleted T cells, or T cells were the source of the cDNA or gDNA that made up the material.

Authors' data handling: Reference gene primer amplification gave nucleated cell count estimates. Some clones are missing from TCRdb's copy, which holds only in-frame ones; the method was immunoSEQ multiplex PCR. The DNA gave D and trimming, while V, J and clone size come from that table. The data show some 96,000 clones, more than 65% seen once. CDR3 length equals 15 residues. Germline loops: CDR1 PRHDT, CDR2 FYEKMQ (reference sequence). Deletions cut 4 bases from V and 4 bases from J, with 14 bases between. This clone was counted only a few times. The sample comprised peripheral blood. This sequence joins TRBV13 and TRBJ2-1, with D perhaps matching TRBD2 (6 bases). The sequence was obtained from a man aged 65 to 79 with active or convalescent COVID-19. The CDR3: CASSSTGTPYNEQFF. The CDR3 DNA sequence: TGTGCCAGCAGCTCAACCGGGACTCCGTACAATGAGCAGTTCTTC.